A selection of T cell receptor beta chains follows, all from one sample in a study of molecular identifiers for immune sequencing clone quantification. TCRdb fed the PCR reads into MiXCR, producing one record per CDR3 protein. The sample shows some 35,000 distinct CDR3 sequences, 15% to 20% of them seen only once. The sample consisted of naive CD8+ T cells from blood, with Jurkat cell RNA spiked in. The receptors stem from a human donor in good health. Some libraries in this study had Jurkat cell RNA spiked in. CDR3s include the opening cysteine and the closing phenylalanine or tryptophan. D genes are given only for firm matches. Only part of the rows carry a size: once, few, many, or a class if the clone is expanded.

D gene	J gene	V gene	clone size	CDR3 protein	CDR3 DNA
TRBD1	TRBJ2-7	TRBV30	many	CAWSEKQGYEQYF	TGTGCCTGGAGCGAAAAACAGGGGTACGAGCAGTACTTC
.	TRBJ2-3	TRBV10-2	few	CASSSASILTDTQYF	TGCGCCAGCAGTTCCGCTAGCATATTAACAGATACGCAGTATTTT
TRBD1	TRBJ1-2	TRBV24-1	many	CATSDHRQGVAGYTF	TGTGCCACCAGTGATCACAGACAGGGGGTGGCTGGCTACACCTTC
.	TRBJ2-2	TRBV4-3	few	CASSLSTGELFF	TGCGCCAGCAGCCTTAGCACCGGGGAGCTGTTTTTT
.	TRBJ2-7	TRBV7-9	many	CASSLVGLPVEQYF	TGTGCCAGCAGCTTAGTGGGCCTACCCGTTGAGCAGTACTTC
.	TRBJ2-3	TRBV19	many	CASSIGQFLDTQYF	TGTGCCAGTAGTATCGGACAGTTTCTAGATACGCAGTATTTT
TRBD2	TRBJ2-1	TRBV9	many	CASSVVSGSYNEQFF	TGTGCCAGCAGCGTAGTTAGCGGGAGCTACAATGAGCAGTTCTTC
TRBD1	TRBJ2-3	TRBV6-1	.	CASSIRDRREDTQYF	TGTGCCAGCAGTATCCGGGACAGGAGGGAGGATACGCAGTATTTT
.	TRBJ2-1	TRBV6-1	.	CASSEFVPSSYNEQFF	TGTGCCAGCAGTGAATTTGTGCCCAGCTCCTACAATGAGCAGTTCTTC
.	TRBJ2-3	TRBV7-2	many	CASSFPVRGPHTDTQYF	TGTGCCAGCAGTTTCCCCGTGCGGGGGCCCCACACAGATACGCAGTATTTT
.	TRBJ2-2	TRBV6-1	many	CASTYRSTGELFF	TGTGCCAGCACCTACAGGTCCACCGGGGAGCTGTTTTTT
TRBD2	TRBJ2-7	TRBV28	medium-sized	CASSLRLAVYEQYF	TGTGCCAGCAGTTTGAGGCTAGCGGTTTACGAGCAGTACTTC
TRBD1	TRBJ2-7	TRBV28	many	CASSDDRVSYEQYF	TGTGCCAGCAGCGATGACAGGGTTAGCTACGAGCAGTACTTC
TRBD1	TRBJ1-1	TRBV28	.	CASLGTGTEAFF	TGTGCCAGCTTGGGGACAGGCACTGAAGCTTTCTTT
.	TRBJ2-2	TRBV7-9	once	CTSKGTPTGELFF	TGTACCAGCAAAGGAACTCCCACCGGGGAGCTGTTTTTT
.	TRBJ2-5	TRBV28	.	CASSLVVSPAGETQYF	TGTGCCAGCAGTTTGGTAGTAAGCCCAGCCGGAGAGACCCAGTACTTC
.	TRBJ2-1	TRBV24-1	many	CATSGLLPAEQFF	TGTGCCACCAGTGGCCTCCTCCCGGCTGAGCAGTTCTTC
TRBD1	TRBJ1-5	TRBV28	many	CASSPQGVNQPQHF	TGTGCCAGCAGTCCCCAGGGGGTCAATCAGCCCCAGCATTTT
TRBD2	TRBJ2-5	TRBV19	many	CASSTSGKAGKETQYF	TGTGCCAGTAGCACTAGCGGGAAGGCTGGAAAAGAGACCCAGTACTTC
.	TRBJ2-1	TRBV20-1	many	CSARDTGKSSYNEQFF	TGCAGTGCTAGAGATACGGGAAAAAGCTCCTACAATGAGCAGTTCTTC
.	TRBJ1-1	TRBV7-9	many	CASSPSGTYEAFF	TGTGCCAGCAGCCCCTCAGGGACCTATGAAGCTTTCTTT
.	TRBJ2-5	TRBV2	few	CASRGGYETQYF	TGTGCCAGCCGAGGAGGGTACGAGACCCAGTACTTC
TRBD1	TRBJ2-3	TRBV5-1	many	CASSFGQGSADTQYF	TGCGCCAGCAGCTTCGGACAGGGTAGTGCAGATACGCAGTATTTT
.	TRBJ1-2	TRBV4-3	many	CASSQATANYGYTF	TGCGCCAGCAGCCAAGCGACAGCTAACTATGGCTACACCTTC
TRBD1	TRBJ2-7	TRBV27	many	CASRLTGAYEQYF	TGTGCCAGCAGACTCACAGGGGCCTACGAGCAGTACTTC
TRBD2	TRBJ2-3	TRBV29-1	many	CSVPGLAGLNRGTQYF	TGCAGCGTCCCGGGACTAGCGGGTCTCAACAGGGGTACGCAGTATTTT
.	TRBJ2-7	TRBV7-9	.	CASSITVYQEQYF	TGTGCCAGCAGCATCACTGTTTACCAAGAGCAGTACTTC
.	TRBJ2-3	TRBV27	many	CASSLGVALQSDTQYF	TGTGCCAGCAGTTTAGGAGTAGCGCTACAATCAGATACGCAGTATTTT